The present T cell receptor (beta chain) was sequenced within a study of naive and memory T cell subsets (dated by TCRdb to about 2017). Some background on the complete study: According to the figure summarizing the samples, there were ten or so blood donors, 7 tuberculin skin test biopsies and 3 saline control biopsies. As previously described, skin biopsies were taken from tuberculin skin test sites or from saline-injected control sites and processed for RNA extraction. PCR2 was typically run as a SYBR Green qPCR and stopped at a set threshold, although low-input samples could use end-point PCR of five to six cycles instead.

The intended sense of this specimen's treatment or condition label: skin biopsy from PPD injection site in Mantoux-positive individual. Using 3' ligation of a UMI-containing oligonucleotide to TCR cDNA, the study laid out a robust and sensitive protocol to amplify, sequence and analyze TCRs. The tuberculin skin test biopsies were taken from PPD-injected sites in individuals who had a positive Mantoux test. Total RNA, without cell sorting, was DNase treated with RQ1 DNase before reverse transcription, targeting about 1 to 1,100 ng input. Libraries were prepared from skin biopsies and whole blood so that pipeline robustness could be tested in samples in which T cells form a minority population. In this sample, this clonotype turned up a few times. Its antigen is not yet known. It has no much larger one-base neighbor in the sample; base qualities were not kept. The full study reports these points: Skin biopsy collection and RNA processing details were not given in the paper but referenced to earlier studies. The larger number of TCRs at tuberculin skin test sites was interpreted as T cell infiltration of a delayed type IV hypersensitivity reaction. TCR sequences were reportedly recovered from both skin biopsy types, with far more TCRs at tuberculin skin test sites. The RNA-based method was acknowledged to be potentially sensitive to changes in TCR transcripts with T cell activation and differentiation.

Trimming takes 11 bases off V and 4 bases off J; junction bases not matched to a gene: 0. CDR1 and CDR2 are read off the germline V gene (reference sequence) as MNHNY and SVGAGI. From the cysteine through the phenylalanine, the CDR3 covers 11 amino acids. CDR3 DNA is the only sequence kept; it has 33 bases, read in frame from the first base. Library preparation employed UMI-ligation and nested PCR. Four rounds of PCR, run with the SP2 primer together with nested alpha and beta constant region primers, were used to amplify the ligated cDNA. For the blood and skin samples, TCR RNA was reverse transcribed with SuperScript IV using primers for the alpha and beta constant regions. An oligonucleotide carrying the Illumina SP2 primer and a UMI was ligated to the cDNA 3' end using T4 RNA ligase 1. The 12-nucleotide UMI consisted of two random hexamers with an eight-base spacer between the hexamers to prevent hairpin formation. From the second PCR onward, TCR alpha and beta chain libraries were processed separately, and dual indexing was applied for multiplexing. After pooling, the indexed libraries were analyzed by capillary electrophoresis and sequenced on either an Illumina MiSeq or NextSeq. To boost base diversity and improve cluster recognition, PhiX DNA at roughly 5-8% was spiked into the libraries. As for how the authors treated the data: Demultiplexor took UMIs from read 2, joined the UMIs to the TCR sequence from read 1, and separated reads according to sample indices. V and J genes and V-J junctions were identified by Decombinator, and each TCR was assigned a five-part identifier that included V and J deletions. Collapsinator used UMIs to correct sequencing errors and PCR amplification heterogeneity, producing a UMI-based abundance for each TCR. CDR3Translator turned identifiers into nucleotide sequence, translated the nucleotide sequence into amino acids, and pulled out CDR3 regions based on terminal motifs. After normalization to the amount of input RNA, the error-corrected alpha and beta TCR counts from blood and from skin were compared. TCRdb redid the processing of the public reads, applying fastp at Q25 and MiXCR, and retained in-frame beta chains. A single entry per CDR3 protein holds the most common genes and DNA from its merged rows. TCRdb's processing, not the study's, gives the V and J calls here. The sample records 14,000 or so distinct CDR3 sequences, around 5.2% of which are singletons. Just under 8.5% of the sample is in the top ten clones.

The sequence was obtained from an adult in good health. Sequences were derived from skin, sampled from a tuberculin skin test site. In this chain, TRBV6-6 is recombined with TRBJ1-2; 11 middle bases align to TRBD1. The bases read TGTGCCGGGACAGGGGGCTATGGCTACACCTTC. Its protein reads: CAGTGGYGYTF.